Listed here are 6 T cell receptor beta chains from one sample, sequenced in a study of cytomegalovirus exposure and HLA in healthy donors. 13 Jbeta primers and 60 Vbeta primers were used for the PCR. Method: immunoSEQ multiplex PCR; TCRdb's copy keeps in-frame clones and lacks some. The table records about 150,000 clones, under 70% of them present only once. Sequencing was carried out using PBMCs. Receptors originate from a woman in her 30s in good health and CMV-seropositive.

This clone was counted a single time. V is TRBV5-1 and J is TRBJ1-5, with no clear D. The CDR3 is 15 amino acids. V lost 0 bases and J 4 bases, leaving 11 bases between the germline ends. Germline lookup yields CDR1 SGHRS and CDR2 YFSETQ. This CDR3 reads CASSLGDLGNQPQHF. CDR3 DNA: TGCGCCAGCAGCTTGGGAGATCTCGGGAATCAGCCCCAGCATTTT.

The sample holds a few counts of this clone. The CDR3 loop is CASSRARGNQPQHF. The CDR3, as DNA: TGTGCCAGCAGTCGGGCCAGGGGCAATCAGCCCCAGCATTTT. The chain is built from TRBV2 and TRBJ1-5; D is possibly TRBD1 (5 bases). The V end was cut by 5 bases, the J end by 2 bases, with 10 bases between. This CDR3 is built from 14 residues. Germline V gives CDR1 SNHLY, CDR2 FYNNEI.

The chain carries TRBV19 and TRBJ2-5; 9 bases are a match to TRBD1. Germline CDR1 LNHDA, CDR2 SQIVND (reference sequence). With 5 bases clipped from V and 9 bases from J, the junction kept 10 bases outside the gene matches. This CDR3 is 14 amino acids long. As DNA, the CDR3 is TGTGCCAGTAGTCCCTCGGGACAGGGCACGGCCCAGTACTTC. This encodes CASSPSGQGTAQYF.

DNA for the CDR3: TGTGCCAGCAGCCCGCGGCGGGGCTACAATGAGCAGTTCTTC. Its protein is CASSPRRGYNEQFF. The chain is built from TRBV13 and TRBJ2-1; a possible D gene is TRBD2 (6 bases). This CDR3 is 14 amino acids long. The germline V gene has CDR1 PRHDT and CDR2 FYEKMQ (reference sequence). V lost 5 bases and J 3 bases, leaving 11 bases between the germline ends.

CDR3 sequence reads: CASSLGGFRGYEQYF. CDR3 in DNA: TGTGCCAGCAGCCTGGGCGGGTTCCGGGGCTACGAGCAGTACTTC. This sequence joins TRBV6-5 and TRBJ2-7, with D perhaps matching TRBD2 (5 bases). V was trimmed by 6 bases and J by 3 bases, leaving 18 bases between them. Germline lookup yields CDR1 MNHEY and CDR2 SVGAGI. The CDR3 is 15 residues long.

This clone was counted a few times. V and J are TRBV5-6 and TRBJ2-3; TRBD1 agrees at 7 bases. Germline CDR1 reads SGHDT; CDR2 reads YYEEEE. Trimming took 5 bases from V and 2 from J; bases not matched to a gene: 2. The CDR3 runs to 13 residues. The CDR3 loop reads CASRDRSTDTQYF. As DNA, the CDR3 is TGTGCCAGCAGGGACAGGTCCACAGATACGCAGTATTTT.